The present entry profiles one TCR beta chain with its context. Its specificity is not known. Repertoires were generated with immunoSEQ multiplex PCR, while TCRdb's copy carries only in-frame clones and drops some. The sample includes 110,000 to 150,000 clones, about 86% of them seen just once. This entry comes from a study of T cell responses to AZD1222 COVID-19 vaccine. Across the whole study: Second doses at about 4 or about 12 weeks were pooled.

General observations from the study: Vaccine-associated CD4 TCRs spanned spike, dominant at 160-218 and 743-854.

The V end lost 1 base, the J end lost 12 bases, and 13 bases lay between the germline ends. This CDR3 has 13 amino acids. Germline CDR1 reads LGHNA; CDR2 reads YNFKEQ. The gene calls are TRBV4-2 and TRBJ2-1; D is unclear. The specimen comprised peripheral blood, sampled on day 0 of AZD1222 vaccination. The TCR was taken from an adult in good health. CDR3: CASSQVLREAQFF. DNA of the CDR3: TGTGCCAGCAGCCAAGTTTTGCGCGAAGCGCAGTTCTTC.